This TCR beta chain was recorded in a study of T cell responses to AZD1222 COVID-19 vaccine. Profiling relied on immunoSEQ multiplex PCR, and the TCRdb table lists in-frame clones only, not all of them. Of roughly 130,000 clones in the sample, about 86% are singletons; the top ten hold 12%. Between the trimmed V and J ends, which lost 3 bases and 1 base, there was a span of 3 bases. CDR3 length equals 12 residues. Germline CDR1 and CDR2: MNHEY and SMNVEV (reference sequence). This sequence originates from an adult in good health. Sample: peripheral blood, taken on day 0 of AZD1222 vaccination. V usage is TRBV27 and J usage is TRBJ2-5; D ambiguous. The CDR3 spells CASSLGQETQYF. In nucleotides, the CDR3 is TGTGCCAGCAGTTTGGGCCAAGAGACCCAGTACTTC.